The 31 T cell receptor beta chains in this list originate from one sample, sequenced in a study of T cell responses to AZD1222 COVID-19 vaccine. Using immunoSEQ multiplex PCR, the repertoire was profiled, and TCRdb retains in-frame clones only, with some absent. The sample has approximately 150,000 clones; around 87% are singletons. The material was peripheral blood, obtained 28 days after the second AZD1222 dose. The receptors were sampled from an adult who received the AZD1222 COVID-19 vaccine.

The chain employs TRBV6-5 and TRBJ2-2, with D perhaps TRBD1 (6 bases). V was cut by 6 bases and J by 6 bases, with 17 bases left in between. The CDR3 consists of 15 residues. The germline gives CDR1 MNHEY, CDR2 SVGAGI. CDR3 region: CASSQGQAWAGELFF. The CDR3 nucleotides read TGTGCCAGCAGCCAGGGACAAGCTTGGGCCGGGGAGCTGTTTTTT.

V and J are TRBV5-5 and TRBJ1-4; weak D call: TRBD1 (6 bases). This CDR3 has 14 amino acids. V was clipped by 6 bases and J by 8 bases, with 17 bases between them. CDR1 SGHKS and CDR2 YYEKEE come from the germline V gene (reference sequence). CDR3 DNA: TGTGCCAGCACAAAACAGGGAGTAGGGGAAAAACTGTTTTTT. It specifies CASTKQGVGEKLFF.

The gene calls are TRBV10-3 and TRBJ1-2; D gene ambiguous. Germline values: CDR1 ENHRY, CDR2 SYGVKD. The V gene lost 3 bases and the J gene lost 8 bases, with 16 bases spanning the gap. This CDR3 is 14 amino acids long. The DNA for the CDR3 is TGTGCCATCAGTGACTCTCGCCGCATGGAGGGCTACACCTTC. Encoded protein: CAISDSRRMEGYTF.

The chain joins TRBV5-5 to TRBJ1-1; D is uncertain. Germline V lookup: CDR1 SGHKS, CDR2 YYEKEE (reference sequence). The V and J ends lost 4 bases and 1 base respectively, with 17 bases between them. The CDR3 totals 16 residues. The CDR3 here is CASSPKSWAGNTEAFF. The CDR3 nucleotides are TGTGCCAGCAGCCCAAAGTCCTGGGCGGGGAACACTGAAGCTTTCTTT.

The chain employs TRBV4-1 and TRBJ1-3, with D possibly being TRBD1 (5 bases). The CDR3 contains 16 residues. Trimming pared 1 base from V and 4 bases from J, leaving 14 bases between. Germline assignment: CDR1 MGHRA and CDR2 YSYEKL. DNA of the CDR3: TGCGCCAGCAGCCAAGTGGGACGTAGTTACGGAAACACCATATATTTT. This codes for CASSQVGRSYGNTIYF.

This clone was observed a handful of times. The rearrangement links TRBV27 to TRBJ1-2, with D perhaps matching TRBD1 (6 bases). Germline lookup yields CDR1 MNHEY and CDR2 SMNVEV (reference sequence). Trimming cost V 6 bases and J 7 bases, with 9 bases left between them. CDR3 size: 11 residues. The CDR3 coding sequence is TGTGCCAGCAGCAACAGGGCTGGCTACACCTTC. Translating gives CASSNRAGYTF.

The chain has TRBV3-1 (or the pseudogene TRBV3-2) and TRBJ2-5; D is uncertain. The CDR3 sequence is 14 residues long. Trimming shortened V by 1 base and J by 1 base, and 7 bases separated the two germline ends. The germline CDR1 and CDR2 sequences are LGHDT and YNNKEL (reference sequence). The CDR3 DNA sequence: TGTGCCAGCAGCCAAGGGGCAGTCCAAGAGACCCAGTACTTC. This sequence encodes CASSQGAVQETQYF.

The chain carries TRBV21-1 and TRBJ2-3; the listed D gene, TRBD1, was not tested against the DNA. TRBV21-1 is annotated as a pseudogene. The CDR3 has 12 amino acids. DNA for the CDR3: TGTGCCAGCGCCCCCAGGGCAGATACGCAGTATTTT. It is translated as CASAPRADTQYF.

The V and J genes are TRBV5-8 and TRBJ1-1, with D possibly being TRBD1 (6 bases). Germline lookup yields CDR1 SGHTS and CDR2 YDEGEE. The germline V and J ends were trimmed by 4 bases and 11 bases, with 21 bases remaining between them. The length of the CDR3 is 14 residues. The CDR3 region is CASSLLAGELIAFF. The CDR3 region has the DNA TGTGCCAGCAGCCTTCTGGCAGGGGAGTTAATTGCTTTCTTT.

This clone was recorded only once. V usage is TRBV29-1 and J usage is TRBJ1-1; possibly TRBD1 for D (6 bases). V lost 4 bases to trimming and J lost 1 base, with 16 bases between them. Germline loops: CDR1 SQVTM, CDR2 ANQGSEA. The CDR3 extends over 15 amino acids. The CDR3 loop reads CSVVAKGGGNTEAFF. The CDR3 coding sequence is TGCAGCGTTGTAGCCAAAGGAGGGGGGAACACTGAAGCTTTCTTT.

This clone was detected once. This chain links TRBV5-1 with TRBJ2-7; D perhaps matches TRBD2 (6 bases). Germline CDR1 SGHRS, CDR2 YFSETQ. The CDR3 is made up of 15 amino acids. Trimming took 1 base from V and 1 from J, leaving 12 bases between them. CDR3 protein: CASSLSASVSYEQYF. CDR3 DNA: TGCGCCAGCAGCTTGTCGGCTAGCGTTTCCTACGAGCAGTACTTC.

This chain links TRBV7-8 with TRBJ2-1; the match to TRBD2 covers 7 bases. Germline values: CDR1 SGHVS, CDR2 FQNEAQ. J lost 3 bases, V lost 7 bases, and 9 bases had no gene match. The CDR3 extends over 15 amino acids. The CDR3 coding sequence is TGTGCCAGCACCCGCGAGCAGCGGGGCTACAATGAGCAGTTCTTC. It encodes CASTREQRGYNEQFF.

V and J are TRBV11-1 and TRBJ2-2; 10 bases line up with TRBD1. This CDR3 contains 15 residues. The germline V gene encodes CDR1 SGHAT and CDR2 FQDESV (reference sequence). Germline trimming cut 6 bases from V and 3 bases from J; bases unmatched to any gene: 4. CDR3: CASSRTGGDTGELFF. The CDR3 DNA reads TGTGCCAGCAGTCGGACAGGGGGGGACACCGGGGAGCTGTTTTTT.

The gene calls are TRBV4-3 and TRBJ1-4; D gene unclear. The V end was cut by 1 base, the J end by 7 bases, with 19 bases between. Germline V gives CDR1 LGHNA, CDR2 YSLEER. This CDR3 has 17 residues. The CDR3 DNA reads as TGCGCCAGCAGCCAAGGGGTCATTTGGGGTCGACGTGAAAAACTGTTTTTT. This codes for CASSQGVIWGRREKLFF.

The chain recombines TRBV11-2 with TRBJ1-5, with D possibly matching TRBD1 (5 bases). Germline lookup yields CDR1 SGHAT and CDR2 FQNNGV. The CDR3 contains 15 residues. With 0 bases removed from V and 7 bases from J, the gap between germline ends came to 13 bases. CDR3 amino acids: CASSLDAGRGQPQHF. The CDR3 DNA is TGTGCCAGCAGCTTAGATGCAGGGAGAGGGCAGCCCCAGCATTTT.

The V call is TRBV6-2 or TRBV6-3, the J call TRBJ2-5, with 13 bases identical to TRBD2. The CDR3 is 17 residues long. The germline V gene encodes CDR1 MNHEY and CDR2 SVGEGT. With 2 bases clipped from V and 9 bases from J, the junction kept 12 bases outside the gene matches. The CDR3 DNA follows: TGTGCCAGCAGTTACCCGACTAGCGGGGGGTACAAGAGACCCCAGTACTTC. This codes for CASSYPTSGGYKRPQYF.

Concerning this clone: Other nucleotide sequences from this sample produce the same CDR3. The chain joins TRBV5-6 to TRBJ1-2; D gene uncertain. The CDR3 runs 13 residues. With 1 base removed from V and 4 bases from J, the gap between germline ends came to 8 bases. Germline assignment: CDR1 SGHDT and CDR2 YYEEEE. CDR3 sequence reads: CASSLRLSYGYTF. CDR3 nucleotides: TGTGCCAGCAGCTTGAGATTGTCCTATGGCTACACCTTC.

The chain couples TRBV14 to TRBJ2-6; D is perhaps TRBD1 (6 bases). CDR3 size: 17 residues. Trimming stripped 1 base from V and 0 bases from J, with 10 bases between. Looked up from germline, CDR1 is SGHDN and CDR2 is FVKESK. The CDR3 DNA is TGTGCCAGCAGCCAAGCCAGGGGAAGCTCTGGGGCCAACGTCCTGACTTTC. Residues: CASSQARGSSGANVLTF. The full variable domain, rest sourced from reference TRBV14 and TRBJ2-6, is EAGVTQFPSHSVIEKGQTVTLRCDPISGHDNLYWYRRVMGKEIKFLLHFVKESKQDESGMPNNRFLAERTGGTYSTLKVQPAELEDSGVYFCASSQARGSSGANVLTFGAGSRLTVL.

This chain links TRBV15 with TRBJ1-4, with 9 bases matching TRBD1. The J segment lost 8 bases and the V segment lost 5 bases, leaving 9 bases of the junction unmatched. The germline V gene has CDR1 LNHNV and CDR2 YYDKDF (reference sequence). This CDR3 has 15 amino acids. Here the CDR3 reads CATSLLQGAEEKLFF. CDR3 nucleotides: TGTGCCACCAGCTTGTTACAGGGGGCGGAGGAAAAACTGTTTTTT.

A single count supports this clone. The V and J genes are TRBV18 and TRBJ1-1; no definite D call. CDR3 length: 14 residues. Germline V gene sequence: CDR1 KGHSH, CDR2 LQKENI. Trimming removed 3 bases from V and 1 base from J, with 9 bases in between. This CDR3 reads CASSPPLGNTEAFF. CDR3 nucleotides: TGTGCCAGCTCACCCCCCTTGGGGAACACTGAAGCTTTCTTT.

The rearrangement links TRBV3-1 (or the pseudogene TRBV3-2) to TRBJ2-7; 10 nucleotides agree with TRBD1. The germline CDR1 and CDR2 sequences are LGHDT and YNNKEL (reference sequence). Trimming took 4 bases from V and 3 from J; bases not matched to a gene: 9. The CDR3 is made up of 16 amino acids. The CDR3 DNA follows: TGTGCCAGCAGCCTCGCCGGGACAGGGGTCGACTACGAGCAGTACTTC. Protein product: CASSLAGTGVDYEQYF.

The chain combines TRBV15 with TRBJ1-4, with unresolved D. Germline V gene lookup returns CDR1 LNHNV and CDR2 YYDKDF (reference sequence). V was pared by 8 bases and J by 5 bases, with 9 bases between. The CDR3 totals 12 residues. Here the CDR3 DNA reads TGTGCCACCGGCCGGGGAAATGAAAAACTGTTTTTT. This gives the protein CATGRGNEKLFF.

The gene calls are TRBV30 and TRBJ1-5, with 8 bases identical to TRBD1. The CDR3 has 15 amino acids. From germline, CDR1 is GTSNPN and CDR2 SVGIG (reference sequence). The J segment lost 3 bases and the V segment lost 1 base, leaving 5 bases of the junction unmatched. CDR3 amino acids: CAWSADRVDNQPQHF. The CDR3 region has the DNA TGTGCCTGGAGTGCGGACAGGGTGGACAATCAGCCCCAGCATTTT.

The chain couples TRBV9 to TRBJ1-1, with D perhaps TRBD1 (5 bases). The CDR3 runs 15 residues. The V end was cut by 2 bases, the J end by 3 bases, with 14 bases between. Germline V CDR1 and CDR2: SGDLS, YYNGEE. The CDR3 DNA reads as TGTGCCAGCAGCGTGAGGGGCTCTTGGGACACTGAAGCTTTCTTT. It yields the protein CASSVRGSWDTEAFF. Filled out from reference TRBV9 and TRBJ1-1, the complete variable domain reads DSGVTQTPKHLITATGQRVTLRCSPRSGDLSVYWYQQSLDQGLQFLIQYYNGEERAKGNILERFSAQQFPDLHSELNLSSLELGDSALYFCASSVRGSWDTEAFFGQGTRLTVV.

A single count supports this clone. The chain has TRBV7-2 and TRBJ1-1, with 7 bases that match TRBD1. V lost 3 bases, J lost 0 bases, and 7 bases stayed unmatched. This CDR3 comprises 16 residues. Per germline, CDR1 SGHTA and CDR2 FQGNSA. As DNA, the CDR3 is TGTGCCAGCAGCTTCCCGACAGGGCTCATGAACACTGAAGCTTTCTTT. As protein: CASSFPTGLMNTEAFF.

This clone was counted once. V usage is TRBV18 and J usage is TRBJ1-1, with a weak D call TRBD1 (6 bases). Per the germline V gene, CDR1 is KGHSH and CDR2 is LQKENI. Deletions cut 5 bases from V and 6 bases from J, with 25 bases between. The CDR3 is made up of 17 amino acids. CDR3 in DNA: TGTGCCAGCTCAACCTACCCGGGGGGGGCGCCTGGATCTGAAGCTTTCTTT. Residues: CASSTYPGGAPGSEAFF. Complete variable domain (other parts from reference TRBV18 and TRBJ1-1): NAGVMQNPRHLVRRRGQEARLRCSPMKGHSHVYWYRQLPEEGLKFMVYLQKENIIDESGMPKERFSAEFPKEGPSILRIQQVVRGDSAAYFCASSTYPGGAPGSEAFFGQGTRLTVV.

This clone was counted once. This sequence joins TRBV13 and TRBJ1-1; TRBD1 is a possible D gene (6 bases). Germline CDR1 and CDR2: PRHDT and FYEKMQ (reference sequence). Between the trimmed V and J ends, which lost 7 bases and 5 bases, there was a span of 14 bases. CDR3 size: 13 residues. The CDR3 is CASIQGRGTEAFF. In DNA form, the CDR3 reads TGTGCCAGCATACAGGGCAGGGGAACTGAAGCTTTCTTT.

The gene calls are TRBV30 and TRBJ1-1, with 7 bases matching TRBD1. Germline CDR1 and CDR2: GTSNPN and SVGIG (reference sequence). The CDR3 consists of 14 residues. With V trimmed by 4 bases and J by 0 bases, 5 bases remained unmatched. In DNA, the CDR3 is TGTGCCTGGATTCCGGGACAGTTGAACACTGAAGCTTTCTTT. Protein sequence: CAWIPGQLNTEAFF. The variable domain in full, completed from reference TRBV30 and TRBJ1-1, reads SQTIHQWPATLVQPVGSPLSLECTVEGTSNPNLYWYRQAAGRGLQLLFYSVGIGQISSEVPQNLSASRPQDRQFILSSKKLLLSDSGFYLCAWIPGQLNTEAFFGQGTRLTVV.

The chain links TRBV20-1 to TRBJ1-2; D is unclear. Germline CDR1 reads DFQATT; CDR2 reads SNEGSKA (reference sequence). CDR3 length: 11 residues. V was trimmed by 7 bases and J by 8 bases, leaving 14 bases between them. CDR3 loop: CSVLSYGGYTF. The CDR3 nucleotides are TGCAGTGTCCTGAGTTATGGGGGCTACACCTTC.

The chain has TRBV6-2 or TRBV6-3 and TRBJ1-1; D is unresolved. Germline CDR1 is MNHEY and CDR2 is SVGEGT. V gave up 2 bases and J gave up 7 bases, with 5 bases separating them. This CDR3 has 11 amino acids. The CDR3 loop reads CASSYPHEAFF. The CDR3 region has the DNA TGTGCCAGCAGTTACCCCCATGAAGCTTTCTTT.

CDR3 in amino acids: CATRRDPEEGSNYGYTF. The CDR3 bases are TGTGCCACCAGACGGGACCCCGAAGAAGGATCTAACTATGGCTACACCTTC. The gene calls are TRBV15 and TRBJ1-2; a possible D gene is TRBD1 (5 bases). Germline CDR1 reads LNHNV; CDR2 reads YYDKDF (reference sequence). V dropped 6 bases and J dropped 0 bases, with 20 bases sitting between them. This CDR3 contains 17 residues.